This is a list of T cell receptor beta chains from one sample in a study of blood T cell repertoires in COVID-19. The method was immunoSEQ multiplex PCR; TCRdb's version includes in-frame clones alone and lacks a portion of them. This sample yields around 250,000 clones, of which 70% to 90% are seen a single time; approximately 2% belongs to the top ten. Sequencing was done on a sample of PBMCs or T cells enriched from blood (not recorded which). These receptor sequences come from a woman aged 45-60 years who had recovered from COVID-19. Each CDR3 is given with its conserved first and last residue. The order of the fields is V gene, CDR3 protein.

V gene: TRBV28; CDR3 protein: CASSFLDRGRGYTF
V gene: TRBV29-1; CDR3 protein: CSVAVGGSEAFF
V gene: TRBV7-9; CDR3 protein: CASSLGTGTPPNTEAFF
V gene: TRBV19; CDR3 protein: CASSIQGYTQYF
V gene: TRBV6-1; CDR3 protein: CASSERDLRGEQFF
V gene: TRBV5-1; CDR3 protein: CASRKGEENTEAFF
V gene: TRBV5-1; CDR3 protein: CASSLRVSSYNEQFF
V gene: TRBV3-1/TRBV3-2; CDR3 protein: CASSQDHDSGNEQFF
V gene: TRBV27; CDR3 protein: CASSPNSVAFF
V gene: TRBV28; CDR3 protein: CASSPNRGLSNQPQHF
V gene: TRBV4-1; CDR3 protein: CASSPTGEFNQPQHF
V gene: TRBV4-2; CDR3 protein: CASSQEWPTGAVTEAFF
V gene: TRBV18; CDR3 protein: CASSPRVDRHNSPLHF
V gene: TRBV7-9; CDR3 protein: CASNVQGGSYEQYF
V gene: TRBV28; CDR3 protein: CASRVAGELYEQYF
V gene: TRBV27; CDR3 protein: CASSLSSEISPLHF
V gene: TRBV5-1; CDR3 protein: CASSLGLSNEQFF
V gene: TRBV20-1; CDR3 protein: CSASPHYEQYF
V gene: TRBV5-8; CDR3 protein: CASSRGTGGPSGYTF
V gene: TRBV19; CDR3 protein: CASRPGGQGYSGNTIYF
V gene: TRBV24-1; CDR3 protein: CATSSASGSGETQYF
V gene: TRBV5-4; CDR3 protein: CASSPELQGSTEAFF
V gene: TRBV18; CDR3 protein: CASSPAGQYNSPLHF
V gene: TRBV4-2; CDR3 protein: CASSQETSGRDYEQFF
V gene: TRBV18; CDR3 protein: CASSLHPGDGNTIYF
V gene: TRBV6-2/TRBV6-3; CDR3 protein: CASSYSTSGSYEQYF
V gene: TRBV10-3; CDR3 protein: CAISRGSMWYGYTF
V gene: TRBV5-4; CDR3 protein: CASSLASDAPGTQYF
V gene: TRBV5-6; CDR3 protein: CASSPVSVSYNEQFF
V gene: TRBV4-2; CDR3 protein: CASSGAGGDDEQYF
V gene: TRBV6-6; CDR3 protein: CASSLQGKNTEAFF
V gene: TRBV27; CDR3 protein: CASSLSLNQPQHF
V gene: TRBV29-1; CDR3 protein: CSVVRQGGIAGGPSTDTQYF
V gene: TRBV18; CDR3 protein: CASSRGDRGLETQYF
V gene: TRBV10-3; CDR3 protein: CAISNRVGYTF
V gene: TRBV24-1; CDR3 protein: CATSDRTGVGQPQHF